This entry features one TCR beta chain sequence. Its matching antigen is unknown. The data are from a study of early T cells in non-severe SARS-CoV-2 infection. Study-wide findings and caveats: Database matching using VDJdb favored anti-spike CD8 responses, with private and CD4 specificities left missing.

In TCRdb, the 5' RACE reads were re-called with MiXCR into one record per CDR3 protein. Of approximately 120,000 distinct CDR3 sequences listed, about 15% are singletons. With 4 bases removed from V and 0 bases from J, the gap between germline ends came to 4 bases. CDR1 and CDR2 from the germline V gene are MNHEY and SMNVEV (reference sequence). This CDR3 spans 13 amino acids. Sequencing input: whole blood. The chain employs TRBV27 and TRBJ1-5; the D is unclear. This TCR derives from an adult who was a healthcare worker with PCR-confirmed SARS-CoV-2 infection or an uninfected control (not recorded which). The CDR3 loop is CASSSYSNQPQHF. In nucleotides, the CDR3 is TGTGCCAGCAGTTCTTATAGCAATCAGCCCCAGCATTTT.